The 5 T cell receptor beta chains reported below all come from one sample, sequenced in a study of T cells in localized non-small cell lung cancer. Clones were sequenced by immunoSEQ multiplex PCR, and TCRdb holds only the in-frame ones, with some missing. The sample includes 3,000 to 4,500 clones, around 23% seen only once; the top ten take around 26%. The sample here was lung tumor tissue, taken before any cancer treatment. Receptor source: a woman aged 40-70 years with stage I lung adenocarcinoma.

This clone was seen only once. The V gene is TRBV28, the J gene TRBJ1-5; D may be TRBD1 (6 bases). This CDR3 has 15 residues. The germline V gene encodes CDR1 MDHEN and CDR2 SYDVKM. Trimming cost V 8 bases and J 1 base, with 15 bases left between them. This CDR3 is CASSPGGRSNQPQHF. CDR3 sequence (DNA): TGTGCCAGCTCCCCGGGGGGGCGAAGCAATCAGCCCCAGCATTTT.

This chain connects TRBV19 to TRBJ1-2; tentative D call: TRBD1 (6 bases). The CDR3 loop spans 16 amino acids. V lost 1 base, J lost 5 bases, and 17 bases lay in between. Germline lookup yields CDR1 LNHDA and CDR2 SQIVND (reference sequence). CDR3 sequence (DNA): TGTGCCAGTAGTATAGGGCAGACAGGAGATTTTTATGGCTACACCTTC. This gives the protein CASSIGQTGDFYGYTF.

The chain combines TRBV6-8 with TRBJ1-2; tentatively, D is TRBD1 (5 bases). The CDR3 contains 14 residues. Trimming pared 7 bases from V and 5 bases from J, leaving 17 bases between. Germline-derived CDR1 and CDR2 are MNHGY and SAAAGT. CDR3 in amino acids: CASIGRTIAYGYTF. The CDR3 coding sequence is TGTGCCAGCATCGGACGGACAATTGCGTATGGCTACACCTTC.

The rearrangement links TRBV23-1 to TRBJ1-5; D gene unclear. TRBV23-1 is filed as an ORF, its function uncertain. V was pared by 1 base and J by 5 bases, with 6 bases between. The CDR3 has 13 amino acids. The CDR3 sequence: CASSQFGDQPQHF. As DNA, the CDR3 is TGCGCCAGCAGTCAATTCGGGGATCAGCCCCAGCATTTT.

A few counts support this clone. The chain couples TRBV11-3 to TRBJ1-1; unclear D gene. Germline CDR1 SGHNT, CDR2 YENEEA. V was cut by 8 bases and J by 4 bases, with 23 bases left in between. This CDR3 region has 16 residues. The CDR3 protein is CASFTTAGILGTEAFF. The DNA of the CDR3 is TGTGCCAGCTTCACTACGGCGGGTATCCTGGGCACTGAAGCTTTCTTT.